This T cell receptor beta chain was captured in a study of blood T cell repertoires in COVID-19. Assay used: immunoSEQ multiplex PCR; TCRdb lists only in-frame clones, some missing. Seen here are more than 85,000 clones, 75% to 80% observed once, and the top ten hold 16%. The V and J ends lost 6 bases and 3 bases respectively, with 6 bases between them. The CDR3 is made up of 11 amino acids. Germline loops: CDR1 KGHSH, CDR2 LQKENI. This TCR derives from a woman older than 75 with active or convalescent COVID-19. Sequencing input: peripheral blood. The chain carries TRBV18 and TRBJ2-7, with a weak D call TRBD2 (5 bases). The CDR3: CASSAGYEQYF. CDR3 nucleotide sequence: TGTGCCAGCTCGGCGGGCTACGAGCAGTACTTC.